The rows below give T cell receptor beta chains drawn from one sample of a study of blood T cell repertoires in COVID-19. Data came from immunoSEQ multiplex PCR; TCRdb stores just in-frame clones and leaves some out. The sample holds tens of thousands of clones; 82% are singletons and the top ten take about 2.7%. Source material: peripheral blood. These receptors all stem from a woman aged 55-75 years with acute or convalescent COVID-19. Both conserved end residues are part of each CDR3. A D gene is named only where the DNA matches it firmly. Part of the rows lack a size; the others show once, few, many or a class for expanded clones.

J gene,V gene,D gene,clone size,CDR3 DNA,CDR3 protein
TRBJ2-1,TRBV2,TRBD2,NA,TGTGCCAGCAGTGTTAGCGGGGGATACAATGAGCAGTTCTTC,CASSVSGGYNEQFF
TRBJ2-5,TRBV5-6,TRBD1,NA,TGTGCCAGCAGCCCCTGGACAGGGCTGGGGGAGACCCAGTACTTC,CASSPWTGLGETQYF
TRBJ1-3,TRBV14,NA,NA,TGTGCCAGCAGCCCGAGGGCTTCCCCCTCTGGAAACACCATATATTTT,CASSPRASPSGNTIYF
TRBJ2-1,TRBV6-5,TRBD2,NA,TGTGCCAGCACCTTACGCCCGGAGGGAGGGAATGAGCAGTTCTTC,CASTLRPEGGNEQFF
TRBJ1-5,TRBV19,TRBD1,NA,TGTGCCAGTAACGACAGGGTAGGCGGCAGCAATCAGCCCCAGCATTTT,CASNDRVGGSNQPQHF
TRBJ1-5,TRBV30,NA,few,TGTGCCTGGAGTGTGAAGGGGTCTCAGCCCCAGCATTTT,CAWSVKGSQPQHF
TRBJ1-5,TRBV6-6,TRBD1,once,TGTGCCAGCAGATATCGGACAGGGGACAATCAGCCCCAGCATTTT,CASRYRTGDNQPQHF
TRBJ2-6,TRBV5-6,TRBD1,NA,TGTGCCAGCAGCTTGGGGACAGGGGGCGGGGCCAACGTCCTGACTTTC,CASSLGTGGGANVLTF
TRBJ2-1,TRBV7-2,TRBD2,few,TGTGCCAGCAGCCCGACTAGCGGGAGGGTTGGAAATGAGCAGTTCTTC,CASSPTSGRVGNEQFF
TRBJ1-1,TRBV9,TRBD1,NA,TGTGCCAGCAGCCAGGGGGGGAACACTGAAGCTTTCTTT,CASSQGGNTEAFF
TRBJ1-1,TRBV3-1/TRBV3-2,NA,NA,TGTGCCAGCAGCCAATACGGTCCCACTGAAGCTTTCTTT,CASSQYGPTEAFF
TRBJ1-4,TRBV20-1,TRBD1,NA,TGCAGTGCTAGTCAGGGGGCTGGGGAAAAACTGTTTTTT,CSASQGAGEKLFF
TRBJ1-2,TRBV14,NA,NA,TGTGCCAGCAGCCAGCAGGACTCCTATGACTATGGCTACACCTTC,CASSQQDSYDYGYTF
TRBJ2-6,TRBV28,NA,NA,TGTGCCAGCAGTTCGGGAGCTGGGGCCAACGTCCTGACTTTC,CASSSGAGANVLTF
TRBJ2-7,TRBV5-1,TRBD1,NA,TGCGCCAGCAGCGAGCGGAACCGGGACAGAATTCACTACGAGCAGTACTTC,CASSERNRDRIHYEQYF
TRBJ1-2,TRBV5-1,NA,NA,TGCGCCAGCAGCCCATCTGGGGCAGGCGCCTATGGCTACACCTTC,CASSPSGAGAYGYTF
TRBJ2-7,TRBV12-3/TRBV12-4,TRBD1,NA,TGTGCTAGGACAGGAAAAGCCTACGAGCAGTACTTC,CARTGKAYEQYF
TRBJ1-1,TRBV11-2,TRBD1,NA,TGTGCCAGCAGCCCGGGACAGGGTGTGAACACTGAAGCTTTCTTT,CASSPGQGVNTEAFF
TRBJ1-5,TRBV19,NA,few,TGTGCCAGTAGTATTGGGTACAGGAGATCCAATAGCAATCAGCCCCAGCATTTT,CASSIGYRRSNSNQPQHF
TRBJ2-2,TRBV9,TRBD1,NA,TGTGCCAGCAGCGTAGCTCATGGGACAGCGAACACCGGGGAGCTGTTTTTT,CASSVAHGTANTGELFF
TRBJ2-2,TRBV24-1,NA,NA,TGTGCCACCAGTGAAAGCGCCTTTAAAACCGGGGAGCTGTTTTTT,CATSESAFKTGELFF
TRBJ1-1,TRBV19,NA,NA,TGTGCCAGTAGTATGGGACAAAGATGGACTGAAGCTTTCTTT,CASSMGQRWTEAFF
TRBJ2-3,TRBV2,TRBD2,NA,TGTGCCAGCAGCGGGGGGGAGATAGATACGCAGTATTTT,CASSGGEIDTQYF
TRBJ1-1,TRBV28,TRBD1,once,TGTGCCAGCAGTTTATGGGGACAGGGCGCTGAAGCTTTCTTT,CASSLWGQGAEAFF
TRBJ2-1,TRBV7-8,NA,NA,TGTGCCAGCAGCTTATCGCGGGTTCTAAGGTACAATGAGCAGTTCTTC,CASSLSRVLRYNEQFF
TRBJ2-7,TRBV14,TRBD2,NA,TGTGCCAGCAGCCAAGATAAACTAGCGGGGTTCTACGAGCAGTACTTC,CASSQDKLAGFYEQYF
TRBJ2-2,TRBV3-1/TRBV3-2,NA,NA,TGTGCCAGCAGCAAAGGCACATACGCGAACACCGGGGAGCTGTTTTTT,CASSKGTYANTGELFF
TRBJ1-1,TRBV11-2,NA,few,TGTGCCAGCAGTTACAGGTCGAGTGTTACTGAAGCTTTCTTT,CASSYRSSVTEAFF
TRBJ1-1,TRBV27,TRBD1,NA,TGTGCCAGCAGTCAGGGGGCTACTGAAGCTTTCTTT,CASSQGATEAFF
TRBJ1-5,TRBV18,TRBD1,NA,TGTGCCAGCTCACCTGACAGGGCAAATCAGCCCCAGCATTTT,CASSPDRANQPQHF
TRBJ1-5,TRBV4-2,NA,NA,TGTGCCAGCAGCCAAGATCCCCTTGGGGGGCAGCCCCAGCATTTT,CASSQDPLGGQPQHF
TRBJ2-7,TRBV2,TRBD2,NA,TGTGCCAGCAGATTAACCGGGACTAGCGGGAGGGGGAGACTTGGAGAGCAGTACTTC,CASRLTGTSGRGRLGEQYF
TRBJ1-1,TRBV7-3,NA,NA,TGTGCCAGCAGCTCAAACCACGGGAACACTGAAGCTTTCTTT,CASSSNHGNTEAFF
TRBJ1-6,TRBV2,TRBD1,NA,TGTGCCAGCAGTCACCGAAAGGGACAGGGGGATAATTCACCCCTCCACTTT,CASSHRKGQGDNSPLHF
TRBJ1-2,TRBV3-1/TRBV3-2,NA,once,TGTGCCAGCAGCCAAGGGAGGACGTCGGGAACTGGCTACACCTTC,CASSQGRTSGTGYTF
TRBJ2-4,TRBV28,NA,NA,TGTGCCAGCAGTTCCTCAGGGGGGTTAAACATTCAGTACTTC,CASSSSGGLNIQYF
TRBJ1-1,TRBV6-5,NA,NA,TGTGCCAGCAGTTACCGGTCCGCGGGCTCTGAAGCTTTCTTT,CASSYRSAGSEAFF
TRBJ1-5,TRBV28,TRBD1,NA,TGTGCCAGCAGTTTCGGGAGGGGGCATAATCAGCCCCAGCATTTT,CASSFGRGHNQPQHF
TRBJ1-2,TRBV19,NA,NA,TGTGCCAGTAGTGGGCCGTTTTCAAGCCAGGGCTACACCTTC,CASSGPFSSQGYTF
TRBJ2-1,TRBV11-2,NA,NA,TGTGCCAGCAGCACTGGGACACTTTACAATGAGCAGTTCTTC,CASSTGTLYNEQFF
TRBJ1-2,TRBV29-1,NA,NA,TGCAGCGTCCTGCAGTATGGCTACACCTTC,CSVLQYGYTF
TRBJ2-5,TRBV14,TRBD2,NA,TGTGCCAGCAGCCAAGAATGGCGGGGGAGAGAGACCCAGTACTTC,CASSQEWRGRETQYF
TRBJ2-1,TRBV3-1/TRBV3-2,NA,NA,TGTGCCAGCAGCCAAGAAGTCCCTGGCTGGGGGGATGAGCAGTTCTTC,CASSQEVPGWGDEQFF
TRBJ1-6,TRBV7-8,NA,NA,TGTGCCAGCAGCCCCCAGGGTGTTGGGAATTCACCCCTCCACTTT,CASSPQGVGNSPLHF
TRBJ2-5,TRBV3-1/TRBV3-2,TRBD2,many,TGTGCCAGCAGCCAAAGCGGGAGAGGACCCCACCAAGAGACCCAGTACTTC,CASSQSGRGPHQETQYF
TRBJ2-1,TRBV6-4,TRBD2,NA,TGTGCCAGCAGTGACTCGCTAGCGGGGTACAATGAGCAGTTCTTC,CASSDSLAGYNEQFF
TRBJ2-1,TRBV7-2,NA,NA,TGTGCCAGCAGCCCCCTCTTAGTCGGGGAGCAGTTCTTC,CASSPLLVGEQFF
TRBJ2-2,TRBV5-1,TRBD1,NA,TGCGCCAGCGTAGGACAGGGTCGGACCGGGGAGCTGTTTTTT,CASVGQGRTGELFF
TRBJ2-2,TRBV9,NA,NA,TGTGCCAGCAGCGTCCGGGACTCCAACACCGGGGAGCTGTTTTTT,CASSVRDSNTGELFF
TRBJ2-2,TRBV28,TRBD2,NA,TGTGCCAGCTCTAAACTAGCGGGCCTAGGGACCGGGGAGCTGTTTTTT,CASSKLAGLGTGELFF
TRBJ1-3,TRBV6-5,NA,NA,TGTGCCAGCAGTTACTCGAATCGGGGTTCTGGAAACACCATATATTTT,CASSYSNRGSGNTIYF
TRBJ2-5,TRBV18,NA,once,TGTGCCAGCTCACCACCGCGGGACGGCCAAGAGACCCAGTACTTC,CASSPPRDGQETQYF
TRBJ1-5,TRBV25-1,TRBD1,NA,TGTGCCAGCAGTGAGACAGGGAATCAGCCCCAGCATTTT,CASSETGNQPQHF
TRBJ2-2,TRBV6-1,TRBD1,few,TGTGCCAGCAGTGAATACGACAGGGGGAACACCGGGGAGCTGTTTTTT,CASSEYDRGNTGELFF
TRBJ2-2,TRBV28,NA,once,TGTGCCAGCAGGCCCCCTGACACAGGGACCGGGGAGCTGTTTTTT,CASRPPDTGTGELFF
TRBJ2-2,TRBV28,NA,NA,TGTGCCAGCAGTTTAGACAGCAGAAGAACCGGGGAGCTGTTTTTT,CASSLDSRRTGELFF